This T cell receptor beta chain was found in a study of shared clonotypes between healthy human individuals. Study results and limitations: Several donors held about 5% of naive CD4 clonotypes in common.

This clone was observed a few times. What it binds is unknown. The assay was immunoSEQ multiplex PCR, and TCRdb's table has in-frame clones only and misses some. The sample has 950,000 to 1,100,000 clones, around 74% seen once; the top ten hold 1.2% to 1.5%. Germline lookup yields CDR1 SGHRS and CDR2 YFSETQ. The J segment lost 1 base and the V segment lost 0 bases, leaving 2 bases of the junction unmatched. This CDR3 has 16 residues. The sample comprised memory CD4+ T cells sorted from blood. Described subset: CD45RA-negative fraction. The TCR was taken from a young man in good health. The V and J genes are TRBV5-1 and TRBJ2-3, with 10 bases aligning to TRBD1. The CDR3 loop reads CASSLAGTGGTDTQYF. Written as DNA, the CDR3 is TGCGCCAGCAGCTTGGCCGGGACAGGGGGCACAGATACGCAGTATTTT.